The 26 T cell receptor beta chains listed next were all sequenced from one sample in a study of HIV-infected patients and healthy controls. cDNA was made from 500 ng RNA using alpha and beta constant primers. Alpha and beta chain libraries were made separately by chain-specific third strand synthesis with multiplexing indices. MiXCR was run by TCRdb on the 5' RACE reads, yielding one entry per CDR3 protein. Of some 10,000 distinct CDR3 sequences detected, 8% appear once; the ten largest clones hold 3.5%. All unsorted peripheral T cells were captured because whole blood was used without fractionation. The material sequenced was blood. Receptors originate from an adult in good health.

In its sample, this clonotype was seen many times. J is TRBJ2-1 and V is TRBV5-1; no clear D gene. Trimming stripped 1 base from V and 9 bases from J, with 11 bases between. CDR1 and CDR2 from the germline V gene are SGHRS and YFSETQ. The CDR3 runs 13 residues. CDR3 residues: CASSLIVYGEQFF. CDR3 nucleotide sequence: TGCGCCAGCAGCTTGATAGTCTATGGTGAGCAGTTCTTC. Drawing the rest from reference TRBV5-1 and TRBJ2-1, the complete variable domain is KAGVTQTPRYLIKTRGQQVTLSCSPISGHRSVSWYQQTPGQGLQFLFEYFSETQRNKGNFPGRFSGRQFSNSRSEMNVSTLELGDSALYLCASSLIVYGEQFFGPGTRLTVL.

This clonotype turned up a few times. CDR3 DNA: TGCAGTGCTCGCGGACAGTCGGTGAGCTCTGGAAACACCATATATTTT. Protein: CSARGQSVSSGNTIYF. The chain joins TRBV20-1 to TRBJ1-3; a possible D gene is TRBD1 (6 bases). Trimming took off 5 bases at V and 0 bases at J, with 17 bases between the two ends. In germline, CDR1 is DFQATT, CDR2 SNEGSKA (reference sequence). CDR3 size: 16 residues.

This clonotype has at least ten counts. V usage is TRBV18 and J usage is TRBJ2-3; D is possibly TRBD1 (6 bases). V lost 2 bases and J lost 0, with 9 bases in between. The CDR3 runs 15 residues. The germline CDR1 and CDR2 sequences are KGHSH and LQKENI. CDR3 region: CASSPRQVSTDTQYF. The CDR3 DNA reads as TGTGCCAGCTCACCAAGACAGGTTAGCACAGATACGCAGTATTTT.

This clonotype was found many times. V usage is TRBV7-9 and J usage is TRBJ1-1; unclear D gene. The CDR3 covers 15 residues. Germline assignment: CDR1 SEHNR and CDR2 FQNEAQ (reference sequence). V was cut by 5 bases and J by 4 bases, with 17 bases left in between. CDR3: CASSRSLGFSTEAFF. In DNA, the CDR3 is TGTGCCAGCAGCCGGAGCCTAGGGTTTAGCACTGAAGCTTTCTTT.

There are a few counts of this clonotype. V is TRBV9 and J is TRBJ2-7; possibly TRBD1 for D (6 bases). The CDR3 covers 11 residues. The V end lost 3 bases, the J end lost 7 bases, and 8 bases lay between the germline ends. The germline gives CDR1 SGDLS, CDR2 YYNGEE. CDR3 sequence: CASSGRGEQYF. The CDR3 coding sequence is TGTGCCAGCAGCGGCAGGGGTGAGCAGTACTTC.

The table lists this clonotype with many counts. CDR3 DNA: TGCGCCAGCAGCCCCAGCGGGGAGGTGAACACCGGGGAGCTGTTTTTT. This encodes CASSPSGEVNTGELFF. J is TRBJ2-2 and V is TRBV5-1, with 7 bases aligning to TRBD2. Germline loops: CDR1 SGHRS, CDR2 YFSETQ. The length of the CDR3 is 16 residues. V dropped 4 bases and J dropped 1; count of bases not matched to a gene: 7.

V and J are TRBV12-3 or TRBV12-4 and TRBJ1-5; D gene uncertain. V was clipped by 5 bases and J by 0 bases, with 14 bases between them. This CDR3 is 16 amino acids long. CDR3 bases: TGTGCCAGCAGTAACGGACGGCAATATAGCAATCAGCCCCAGCATTTT. Amino acid sequence: CASSNGRQYSNQPQHF.

This clonotype ranks as medium-sized (0.01 to 0.1%). The chain uses TRBV2 and TRBJ1-6; D is undetermined. CDR1 is SNHLY and CDR2 is FYNNEI in the germline V gene. Trimming cost V 4 bases and J 7 bases, with 20 bases left between them. The CDR3 extends over 17 amino acids. In nucleotides, the CDR3 is TGTGCCAGCAGTGTCGACCTGGCCCTACCGGGGAATTCACCCCTCCACTTT. Translating it yields CASSVDLALPGNSPLHF.

This clonotype is labeled medium-sized. This chain joins TRBV6-5 and TRBJ1-5, with a tentative D call TRBD1 (6 bases). The CDR3 length is 15 residues. V gave up 5 bases and J gave up 1 base, with 12 bases separating them. Germline values: CDR1 MNHEY, CDR2 SVGAGI. The CDR3 nucleotides are TGTGCCAGCAGTCGTACAGGGATCAGCAATCAGCCCCAGCATTTT. This translates into CASSRTGISNQPQHF.

This clonotype ranks as medium-sized. The rearrangement uses TRBV10-3 and TRBJ2-1; no clear D. Germline CDR1 ENHRY, CDR2 SYGVKD. Trimming pared 2 bases from V and 4 bases from J, leaving 9 bases between. The CDR3 has 14 residues. The CDR3 DNA is TGTGCCATCAGTGAGGGAACTAATTACAATGAGCAGTTCTTC. It specifies CAISEGTNYNEQFF.

This chain links TRBV4-2 with TRBJ1-2, with D possibly being TRBD1 (6 bases). Germline V CDR1 and CDR2: LGHNA, YNFKEQ. The CDR3 totals 13 residues. V dropped 3 bases and J dropped 8 bases, with 13 bases sitting between them. In DNA form, the CDR3 reads TGTGCCAGCAGCCATTGGGGGGGCGACGGCTACACCTTC. It codes for CASSHWGGDGYTF.

By sample fraction, this clonotype is medium-sized. The rearrangement links TRBV20-1 to TRBJ1-1; D unclear. Trimming removed 6 bases at V and 0 bases at J, with 11 bases between. The CDR3 sequence is 13 residues long. Per the germline V gene, CDR1 is DFQATT and CDR2 is SNEGSKA (reference sequence). CDR3 sequence: CSAPLGMNTEAFF. In DNA, the CDR3 is TGCAGTGCACCCCTTGGAATGAACACTGAAGCTTTCTTT.

In regard to this clonotype: One junction end does not reproduce the germline sequence, and a read error may be involved. The rearrangement uses TRBV7-9 and TRBJ2-5; D remains ambiguous. Germline values: CDR1 SEHNR, CDR2 FQNEAQ (reference sequence). CDR3 length: 11 amino acids. The CDR3 loop reads CASSSAMHLDF. The DNA for the CDR3 is TGTGCCAGCAGCTCCGCCATGCACTTGGACTTC.

This clonotype occurred many times. The V gene is TRBV5-1, the J gene TRBJ1-6; TRBD1 aligns across 12 bases. CDR3 length: 14 amino acids. The germline V gene has CDR1 SGHRS and CDR2 YFSETQ. The V and J ends lost 5 bases and 9 bases, in that order; junction bases with no gene match: 3. Written as DNA, the CDR3 is TGCGCCAGCAGACCGGGACAGGGGGCTTCACCCCTCCACTTT. Amino acid sequence: CASRPGQGASPLHF.

Ten or more counts support this clonotype. V usage is TRBV7-8 and J usage is TRBJ1-6, with no clear D. Germline assignment: CDR1 SGHVS and CDR2 FQNEAQ. V lost 0 bases and J lost 8, with 17 bases in between. This CDR3 spans 17 amino acids. CDR3 bases: TGTGCCAGCAGCTTAGCGATGGGCCCGCCCTCCCATTCACCCCTCCACTTT. Translation gives CASSLAMGPPSHSPLHF.

The chain joins TRBV30 to TRBJ1-5; a weak D match, TRBD1 (5 bases). This CDR3 is 14 amino acids long. CDR1 is GTSNPN, CDR2 SVGIG, per germline (reference sequence). The germline V and J ends were trimmed by 1 base and 7 bases, with 14 bases remaining between them. This chain's CDR3 is CAWSGSQRGQPQHF. Here the CDR3 DNA reads TGTGCCTGGAGTGGGTCCCAACGGGGGCAGCCCCAGCATTTT.

This clonotype occurred a few times. The rearrangement uses TRBV12-3 or TRBV12-4 and TRBJ2-1, with 7 bases lining up with TRBD2. The CDR3 totals 15 residues. V trimming: 0 bases; J trimming: 4 bases; junction bases outside the gene matches: 3. Here the CDR3 DNA reads TGTGCCAGCAGTTTAGCGGGGGGGAGGTACAATGAGCAGTTCTTC. It translates to CASSLAGGRYNEQFF.

V usage is TRBV6-1 and J usage is TRBJ1-6; no firm D call. This CDR3 has 12 amino acids. The ends were cut back, 2 bases at V and 13 bases at J, with 9 bases in the middle. CDR1 is MNHNS and CDR2 is SASEGT in the germline V gene. The CDR3 loop reads CASSERPGPLHF. DNA of the CDR3: TGTGCCAGCAGTGAACGGCCAGGCCCCCTCCACTTT.

This clonotype showed up many times. The chain employs TRBV7-9 and TRBJ1-1, with TRBD1 identical over 8 bases. Trimming cost V 5 bases and J 6 bases; bases outside gene matches: 8. CDR1 and CDR2 from the germline V gene are SEHNR and FQNEAQ (reference sequence). The CDR3 loop spans 14 amino acids. The CDR3 sequence: CASSRLDRAAEAFF. CDR3 bases: TGTGCCAGCAGCCGATTGGACAGGGCGGCTGAAGCTTTCTTT.

This clonotype was counted ten times or more. The chain has TRBV28 and TRBJ2-5; D remains ambiguous. The V end lost 3 bases, the J end lost 0 bases, and 5 bases lay between the germline ends. Germline CDR1 is MDHEN and CDR2 is SYDVKM. The CDR3 runs 13 residues. CDR3 amino acids: CASSFINQETQYF. CDR3 coding DNA: TGTGCCAGCAGTTTCATAAACCAAGAGACCCAGTACTTC.

By sample fraction, this clonotype is medium-sized. The rearrangement links TRBV6-1 to TRBJ1-1; no reliable D call. Trimming pared 6 bases from V and 4 bases from J, leaving 12 bases between. Germline V gene sequence: CDR1 MNHNS, CDR2 SASEGT. The CDR3 sequence is 13 residues long. Here the CDR3 DNA reads TGTGCCAGCAGCGCGTGGGAGGTCACTGAAGCTTTCTTT. The encoded protein is CASSAWEVTEAFF.

This clonotype has ten or more counts. The CDR3: CASSPGGDAAYEQYF. In DNA, the CDR3 is TGTGCCAGCAGCCCGGGGGGGGATGCCGCCTACGAGCAGTACTTC. This sequence joins TRBV11-2 and TRBJ2-7, with 8 nucleotides matching TRBD2. CDR3 size: 15 residues. CDR1 and CDR2 (germline): SGHAT, FQNNGV. V gave up 5 bases and J gave up 2 bases; unmatched junction bases: 8.

By share of the sample, this clonotype is medium-sized. The J gene is TRBJ2-6, the V gene TRBV10-3, with D perhaps matching TRBD1 (6 bases). This CDR3 comprises 14 residues. The V end was cut by 6 bases, the J end by 0 bases, with 6 bases between. CDR1 and CDR2 (germline): ENHRY, SYGVKD. The CDR3 protein is CAIRDSSGANVLTF. Written as DNA, the CDR3 is TGTGCCATCAGGGACAGCTCTGGGGCCAACGTCCTGACTTTC.

By sample fraction, this clonotype is medium-sized (0.01 to 0.1%). This chain links TRBV29-1 with TRBJ2-5, with a weak D call TRBD1 (6 bases). Germline V gene sequence: CDR1 SQVTM, CDR2 ANQGSEA. The CDR3 spans 12 residues. The V end was cut by 6 bases, the J end by 7 bases, with 15 bases between. The CDR3 coding sequence is TGCAGCGTAAGAACAGGGATCGGGACCCAGTACTTC. Its protein product is CSVRTGIGTQYF.

This clonotype was counted ten times or more. V is TRBV3-1 and J is TRBJ2-1, with D possibly matching TRBD1 (6 bases). Per the germline V gene, CDR1 is LGHDT and CDR2 is YNNKEL (reference sequence). Trimming took off 3 bases at V and 2 bases at J, with 14 bases between the two ends. The CDR3 totals 16 residues. CDR3 in DNA: TGTGCCAGCAGCCAGGAGAACAGGGTCCCCTACAATGAGCAGTTCTTC. Translated, it gives CASSQENRVPYNEQFF.

This sequence joins TRBV29-1 and TRBJ1-2; weak D call: TRBD1 (6 bases). The CDR3 length is 13 residues. CDR1 is SQVTM and CDR2 is ANQGSEA in the germline V gene. The V end lost 4 bases, the J end lost 3 bases, and 12 bases lay between the germline ends. This chain's CDR3 is CSVADSGYYGYTF. In nucleotides, the CDR3 is TGCAGCGTTGCGGACAGCGGATACTATGGCTACACCTTC.